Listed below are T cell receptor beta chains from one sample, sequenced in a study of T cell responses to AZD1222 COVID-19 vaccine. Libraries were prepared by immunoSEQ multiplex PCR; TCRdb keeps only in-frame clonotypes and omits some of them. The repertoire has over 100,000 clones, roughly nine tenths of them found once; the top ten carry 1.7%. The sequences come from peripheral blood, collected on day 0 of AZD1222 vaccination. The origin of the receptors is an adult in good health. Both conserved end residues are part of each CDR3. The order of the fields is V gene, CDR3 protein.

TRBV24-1	CATSDGGGRGQDQPQHF
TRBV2	CASGTGFGGTEAFF
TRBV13	CASSTGTAGTEAFF
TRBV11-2	CASRGRALSTDTQYF
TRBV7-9	CASSPGQGSEKLFF
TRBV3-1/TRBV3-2	CASSHTGPTPEAFF
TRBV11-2	CASRTASSGANVLTF
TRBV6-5	CASSYSRGMNTEAFF
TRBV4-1	CASSQGQGANYGYTF
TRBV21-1	CASSLNTGRELFF
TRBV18	CASSPGQGADNEQFF
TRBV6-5	CASRVGQISNQPQHF